These 31 T cell receptor beta chains share one sample of origin, sequenced in a study of cytomegalovirus exposure and HLA in healthy donors. The study ran its PCR with 60 Vbeta and 13 Jbeta primers. Data came from immunoSEQ multiplex PCR; TCRdb stores just in-frame clones and leaves some out. The data contain 180,000 or so clones, just over 70% of them singletons. Sequenced: PBMCs. These receptors all come from a human donor in good health.

The chain is built from TRBV6-5 and TRBJ2-2; D remains ambiguous. Looked up from germline, CDR1 is MNHEY and CDR2 is SVGAGI. The CDR3 has 16 residues. Trimming removed 0 bases from V and 0 bases from J, with 8 bases in between. This chain's CDR3 is CASSYSAAANTGELFF. CDR3 DNA: TGTGCCAGCAGTTACTCCGCGGCGGCGAACACCGGGGAGCTGTTTTTT.

The rearrangement uses TRBV30 and TRBJ1-2, with D possibly TRBD1 on 6 matching bases. Trimming took off 7 bases at V and 4 bases at J, with 16 bases between the two ends. The CDR3 spans 13 residues. The germline CDR1 and CDR2 sequences are GTSNPN and SVGIG (reference sequence). This CDR3 is CALKEGGSYGYTF. For the CDR3, the DNA is TGTGCCTTAAAAGAAGGGGGATCCTATGGCTACACCTTC.

This chain links TRBV11-3 with TRBJ2-7; 9 nucleotides line up with TRBD1. Germline V gives CDR1 SGHNT, CDR2 YENEEA. The CDR3 sequence is 13 residues long. The ends lost 8 bases at V and 6 bases at J; junction bases unmatched: 8. This chain's CDR3 is CASRDSDRGEQYF. CDR3 coding DNA: TGTGCCAGCCGCGACTCGGACAGGGGCGAGCAGTACTTC.

This chain uses TRBV5-6 with TRBJ2-5; no reliable D call. The assigned J gene may be wrong: the sequence end matches TRBJ2-7 better. The germline V gene encodes CDR1 SGHDT and CDR2 YYEEEE. This CDR3 comprises 11 residues. This CDR3 is CASSSYYEQYF. The CDR3 coding sequence is TGTGCCAGCAGTTCTTACTACGAGCAGTACTTC.

The J gene is TRBJ2-3, the V gene TRBV14; TRBD2 aligns across 8 bases. Germline CDR1 SGHDN, CDR2 FVKESK. The CDR3 contains 14 residues. The trim removed 4 bases at V and 2 bases at J, leaving 2 bases unmatched. The CDR3 sequence: CASSLAGLTDTQYF. CDR3 sequence (DNA): TGTGCCAGCAGCCTAGCGGGGCTCACAGATACGCAGTATTTT.

The chain joins TRBV27 to TRBJ2-7; 12 bases match TRBD2. V was pared by 1 base and J by 2 bases, with 3 bases of the junction left unmatched. Germline V lookup: CDR1 MNHEY, CDR2 SMNVEV (reference sequence). The CDR3 length is 16 residues. The CDR3 coding sequence is TGTGCCAGCAGTTTATGGGCTAGCGGGGGGGCCTACGAGCAGTACTTC. Its protein is CASSLWASGGAYEQYF.

The chain employs TRBV4-3 and TRBJ2-3; D might be TRBD2 (6 bases). Germline values: CDR1 LGHNA, CDR2 YSLEER. Between the trimmed V and J ends, which lost 1 base and 1 base, there was a span of 12 bases. The CDR3 is 16 residues long. CDR3 coding DNA: TGCGCCAGCAGCCAAGTTAGCGGTTGGGGCACAGATACGCAGTATTTT. The encoded protein is CASSQVSGWGTDTQYF.

This clone has more than one count but fewer than ten. This chain links TRBV15 with TRBJ1-4; TRBD1 aligns across 7 bases. Germline V gene sequence: CDR1 LNHNV, CDR2 YYDKDF (reference sequence). The V segment lost 0 bases and the J segment 1 base; nucleotides outside the gene matches: 2. The CDR3 runs 16 residues. The CDR3: CATSRDRQGTNEKLFF. Here the CDR3 DNA reads TGTGCCACCAGCAGAGATCGACAGGGAACTAATGAAAAACTGTTTTTT.

The rearrangement uses TRBV7-9 and TRBJ1-4, with D uncertain. V was trimmed by 11 bases and J by 4 bases, leaving 17 bases between them. CDR1 SEHNR and CDR2 FQNEAQ come from the germline V gene (reference sequence). The CDR3 length is 14 residues. In DNA form, the CDR3 reads TGTGCCTCTTGTCGGGCGGAGGATAATGAAAAACTGTTTTTT. It yields the protein CASCRAEDNEKLFF.

This clone occurred a few times. The chain recombines TRBV7-8 with TRBJ2-1; 12 bases match TRBD1. The CDR3 contains 16 residues. Germline V gene sequence: CDR1 SGHVS, CDR2 FQNEAQ. V shed 7 bases, J shed 6 bases, and the junction held 10 bases outside the gene matches. The CDR3 region is CASTAKGQGAVNEQFF. For the CDR3, the DNA is TGTGCCAGCACCGCTAAGGGACAGGGGGCAGTCAATGAGCAGTTCTTC.

This clone was counted ten times or more. The chain has TRBV2 and TRBJ2-1, with 9 positions matching TRBD2. Per germline, CDR1 SNHLY and CDR2 FYNNEI. With V trimmed by 11 bases and J by 6 bases, 14 bases remained unmatched. The CDR3 consists of 15 residues. The CDR3 reads CASSGKAGGRNEQFF. DNA for the CDR3: TGTGCCTCCAGTGGGAAGGCGGGGGGGCGCAATGAGCAGTTCTTC.

This clone has more than one count but fewer than ten. This chain links TRBV7-3 with TRBJ2-3; D is possibly TRBD2 (6 bases). This CDR3 contains 17 residues. Germline CDR1 SGHTA, CDR2 FQGTGA. V was pared by 5 bases and J by 6 bases, with 24 bases between. The CDR3 region is CASSPPRGSGPPDTQYF. CDR3 sequence (DNA): TGTGCCAGCAGCCCCCCGCGGGGCAGCGGGCCGCCCGATACGCAGTATTTT.

The V gene is TRBV4-1, the J gene TRBJ2-6; maybe TRBD1 (6 bases). The CDR3 extends over 15 amino acids. CDR1 MGHRA and CDR2 YSYEKL come from the germline V gene. Trimming stripped 1 base from V and 4 bases from J, with 8 bases between. In nucleotides, the CDR3 is TGCGCCAGCAGCCAAGGGGGGCTCGGGGCCAACGTCCTGACTTTC. It codes for CASSQGGLGANVLTF.

The chain uses TRBV10-3 and TRBJ1-2, with 10 bases lining up with TRBD1. The CDR3 totals 14 residues. Losses at the gene ends were 6 bases for V and 0 bases for J; bases not matched to a gene: 1. Germline CDR1 and CDR2: ENHRY and SYGVKD. The CDR3 DNA follows: TGTGCCATCAGCGGACAGGGGGCTAACTATGGCTACACCTTC. Encoded protein: CAISGQGANYGYTF.

This rearrangement joins TRBV29-1 to TRBJ2-5, with 10 bases identical to TRBD1. With V trimmed by 8 bases and J by 4 bases, 4 bases remained unmatched. The CDR3 is made up of 12 amino acids. CDR1 is SQVTM, CDR2 ANQGSEA, per germline. CDR3 bases: TGCAGCACCCGGGACAGGGGAGAGACCCAGTACTTC. Its translation is CSTRDRGETQYF.

V and J are TRBV7-2 and TRBJ2-7; 10 positions agree with TRBD2. There are 14 residues in the CDR3. With V trimmed by 5 bases and J by 6 bases, 7 bases remained unmatched. Per germline, CDR1 SGHTA and CDR2 FQGNSA. The CDR3 protein is CASSLTSGASEQYF. Written as DNA, the CDR3 is TGTGCCAGCAGCCTAACTAGCGGGGCCAGCGAGCAGTACTTC. The complete variable domain, with remaining parts taken from reference TRBV7-2 and TRBJ2-7, reads GAGVSQSPSNKVTEKGKDVELRCDPISGHTALYWYRQSLGQGLEFLIYFQGNSAPDKSGLPSDRFSAERTGGSVSTLTIQRTQQEDSAVYLCASSLTSGASEQYFGPGTRLTVT.

In DNA, the CDR3 is TGTGCCAGCAGTGATTGGCGGACAGTCAACTATGGCTACACCTTC. Translating gives CASSDWRTVNYGYTF. This sequence joins TRBV2 and TRBJ1-2, with D possibly matching TRBD1 (6 bases). Trimming removed 3 bases at V and 2 bases at J, with 13 bases between. Germline-derived CDR1 and CDR2 are SNHLY and FYNNEI. This CDR3 region has 15 residues.

This clone was counted a single time. The V call is TRBV29-1, the J call TRBJ2-1, with 9 positions matching TRBD2. This CDR3 contains 15 residues. The germline gives CDR1 SQVTM, CDR2 ANQGSEA. V was clipped by 4 bases and J by 11 bases; unmatched bases: 15. CDR3 nucleotide sequence: TGCAGCGTTGCAATCGGTCGAATAGCGGGGGCCAAGCAGTTCTTC. It encodes CSVAIGRIAGAKQFF.

This clone was found a few times. The chain carries TRBV10-3 and TRBJ2-3; tentative D call: TRBD2 (6 bases). V was clipped by 10 bases and J by 2 bases, with 19 bases between them. There are 15 residues in the CDR3. CDR1 is ENHRY and CDR2 is SYGVKD in the germline V gene. The CDR3 DNA reads as TGTGCCACAGAGGAGGGTCGTCGCGCCACAGATACGCAGTATTTT. It codes for CATEEGRRATDTQYF.

V is TRBV5-1 and J is TRBJ2-3; tentatively, D is TRBD1 (6 bases). V dropped 5 bases and J dropped 3 bases, with 13 bases sitting between them. The CDR3 runs to 14 residues. Germline CDR1 reads SGHRS; CDR2 reads YFSETQ. CDR3 in DNA: TGCGCCAGCAGGGTACAGGGTGTAACAGATACGCAGTATTTT. Translating it yields CASRVQGVTDTQYF.

This rearrangement joins TRBV5-1 to TRBJ2-5, with 8 bases identical to TRBD1. V lost 2 bases to trimming and J lost 4 bases; unmatched junction nucleotides: 4. Germline V gene lookup returns CDR1 SGHRS and CDR2 YFSETQ. This CDR3 is built from 14 residues. CDR3 in amino acids: CASSFQGAGETQYF. The CDR3 region has the DNA TGCGCCAGCAGCTTTCAGGGGGCAGGAGAGACCCAGTACTTC.

The rearrangement joins TRBV6-5 to TRBJ2-3, with TRBD2 as a possible D gene (6 bases). The ends were cut back, 5 bases at V and 2 bases at J, with 11 bases in the middle. CDR1 and CDR2 (germline): MNHEY, SVGAGI. The length of the CDR3 is 14 residues. CDR3 sequence (DNA): TGTGCCAGCAGTGCTAGCGCTTACACAGATACGCAGTATTTT. Protein sequence: CASSASAYTDTQYF.

This clone showed up just once. The chain joins TRBV5-6 to TRBJ2-5; 9 bases are shared with TRBD2. Per germline, CDR1 SGHDT and CDR2 YYEEEE. This CDR3 is 16 amino acids long. V shed 4 bases and J 4 bases; nucleotides not matched to a gene: 11. The CDR3 sequence: CASSPRRDSGGETQYF. Written as DNA, the CDR3 is TGTGCCAGCAGCCCCCGGAGGGATAGCGGGGGAGAGACCCAGTACTTC.

The V call is TRBV2, the J call TRBJ1-1; D is uncertain. The CDR3 totals 14 residues. The ends were cut back, 6 bases at V and 3 bases at J, with 14 bases in the middle. CDR1 is SNHLY and CDR2 is FYNNEI in the germline V gene. DNA of the CDR3: TGTGCCAGCAGCCCCCGGGGAACAGACACTGAAGCTTTCTTT. Its protein is CASSPRGTDTEAFF.

Comments on this clone: At one end, the junction sequence differs from germline, possibly due to a read error. The CDR3 bases are TGTGCTAGCAGCTTAGGACAGACAGATACGCAGTATTTT. Encoded protein: CASSLGQTDTQYF. This rearrangement joins TRBV7-7 to TRBJ2-3; a possible D gene is TRBD1 (6 bases). The CDR3 loop spans 13 amino acids. CDR1 SSHAT and CDR2 FNYEAQ come from the germline V gene (reference sequence).

This chain links TRBV6-5 with TRBJ1-2; no clear D gene. The CDR3 has 14 residues. Germline values: CDR1 MNHEY, CDR2 SVGAGI. The V end lost 9 bases, the J end lost 5 bases, and 19 bases lay between the germline ends. CDR3 DNA: TGTGCCAGTATACCTAGCGGGCTAAGATATGGCTACACCTTC. Translated, it gives CASIPSGLRYGYTF.

The chain carries TRBV7-8 and TRBJ1-2, with D maybe TRBD1 (5 bases). The CDR3 extends over 13 amino acids. CDR1 is SGHVS and CDR2 is FQNEAQ in the germline V gene. The germline V and J ends were trimmed by 3 bases and 6 bases, with 11 bases remaining between them. For the CDR3, the DNA is TGTGCCAGCAGCTTGGGTCAGGGCCATGGCTACACCTTC. This codes for CASSLGQGHGYTF.

This sequence joins TRBV10-3 and TRBJ1-2; 11 bases are shared with TRBD1. Germline CDR1 is ENHRY and CDR2 is SYGVKD. Losses at the gene ends were 8 bases for V and 4 bases for J; bases not matched to a gene: 0. The CDR3 extends over 12 amino acids. CDR3 region: CAIGTGGYGYTF. The CDR3 nucleotides read TGTGCCATCGGGACAGGGGGCTATGGCTACACCTTC.

The gene calls are TRBV5-1 and TRBJ2-7; a possible D gene is TRBD1 (6 bases). Trimming left V 4 bases short and J 4 bases short, with 24 bases between. Germline V gene sequence: CDR1 SGHRS, CDR2 YFSETQ. This CDR3 has 17 residues. CDR3 loop: CASSPLGVGGTFYEQYF. CDR3 in DNA: TGCGCCAGCAGCCCGCTGGGCGTAGGGGGAACCTTTTACGAGCAGTACTTC.

The chain is built from TRBV5-4 and TRBJ2-7; D remains unclear. Trimming took 0 bases from V and 3 from J, leaving 13 bases between them. The CDR3 has 15 residues. The germline CDR1 and CDR2 sequences are SGHNT and YYREEE (reference sequence). The DNA for the CDR3 is TGTGCCAGCAGCTTGGCAGCAGGTCCCTTCTACGAGCAGTACTTC. Protein sequence: CASSLAAGPFYEQYF.

This clone was observed a few times. This sequence joins TRBV6-1 and TRBJ1-1, with 9 bases identical to TRBD1. This CDR3 has 14 residues. Germline CDR1 and CDR2: MNHNS and SASEGT. The V gene end was trimmed by 7 bases and the J gene end by 3 bases; junction bases not matched to a gene: 6. CDR3 in DNA: TGTGCCAGCAACAGGGGGCGAAGGGACACTGAAGCTTTCTTT. Its translation is CASNRGRRDTEAFF.